These T cell receptor beta chains were read from a single sample in a study of T-cell memory formation after mild COVID-19. TCRdb re-called the 5' RACE reads with MiXCR, one entry per CDR3 protein. The table has some 450,000 distinct CDR3 sequences, roughly 20% seen once; the top ten hold about 8.8%. Material for sequencing was PBMCs or a T cell subset sorted from them (not recorded which). These receptors were taken from an adult woman who had mild COVID-19 (a few samples of this study predate the infection). Cell type and time point are not known. Both conserved end residues are part of each CDR3. D genes are given only for firm matches. A clone size is listed for some rows: how often the clone was seen (once, few, many), or a class if it is expanded.

few	TRBJ2-3	TRBV7-3	-	TGTGCCAGCAGCACGGGACTTAGCACAGATACGCAGTATTTT	CASSTGLSTDTQYF
-	TRBJ2-5	TRBV9	TRBD2	TGTGCCAGCAGCGTAGAGCCTAGCGGGAGAGAGACCCAGTACTTC	CASSVEPSGRETQYF
-	TRBJ1-4	TRBV7-9	-	TGTGCCAGCAGCCCAGGGCAGGGGAAACTGTTTTTT	CASSPGQGKLFF
few	TRBJ2-7	TRBV18	-	TGTGCCAGCTCACCACCATCGGATGACTACGAGCAGTACTTC	CASSPPSDDYEQYF
few	TRBJ2-5	TRBV12-3/TRBV12-4	-	TGTGCCAGCAGGGACGGGCCTACAGAGACCCAGTACTTC	CASRDGPTETQYF
-	TRBJ1-1	TRBV5-1	-	TGCGCCAGCAGCCCAGGGACCGAAAAAAGGAACACTGAAGCTTTCTTT	CASSPGTEKRNTEAFF
-	TRBJ2-7	TRBV2	TRBD1	TGTGCCAGCCGCCGAACACAGGGGCACCACGAGCAGTACTTC	CASRRTQGHHEQYF
many	TRBJ2-1	TRBV4-1	TRBD2	TGCGCCAGCAGCCAAGGACTAGCGGGGGTCAATGAGCAGTTCTTC	CASSQGLAGVNEQFF
-	TRBJ2-3	TRBV5-1	TRBD1	TGCGCCAGCAGCAAAGCCGGGACAGCCACAGATACGCAGTATTTT	CASSKAGTATDTQYF
-	TRBJ2-3	TRBV7-6	-	TGTGCCAGCAGCTTAGCCCCGGGGGCCTCGGATACGCAGTATTTT	CASSLAPGASDTQYF
few	TRBJ2-2	TRBV7-2	-	TGTGCCAGCAGCTTAGCGGGGGGGCGCACCGGGGAGCTGTTTTTT	CASSLAGGRTGELFF
many	TRBJ2-7	TRBV14	TRBD2	TGTGCCAGCAGCCAAATAACCGGGACTAGCGGGAGCTACGAGCAGTACTTC	CASSQITGTSGSYEQYF
few	TRBJ2-3	TRBV10-3	-	TGTGCCATCGGTCAAGAATACAGCACAGATACGCAGTATTTT	CAIGQEYSTDTQYF
-	TRBJ1-5	TRBV5-4	-	TGTGCCAGCAGTCGGACGGGGAGCAATCAGCCCCAGCATTTT	CASSRTGSNQPQHF
-	TRBJ2-7	TRBV6-5	TRBD1	TGTGCCAGCAGTGTTCGGGACAGGGGTTCCGAGCAGTACTTC	CASSVRDRGSEQYF
-	TRBJ2-3	TRBV16	-	TGTGCCAGCAGCCAATCTGAGGGCGGAAGCACAGATACGCAGTATTTT	CASSQSEGGSTDTQYF
few	TRBJ2-2	TRBV24-1	-	TGTGCCACCAGTGATTCCGTTTGGACACGGAACACCGGGGAGCTGTTTTTT	CATSDSVWTRNTGELFF
-	TRBJ2-3	TRBV24-1	-	TGTGCCACCAGTAACAGCGGAGGAGATACGCAGTATTTT	CATSNSGGDTQYF
many	TRBJ2-3	TRBV12-3/TRBV12-4	-	TGTGCCAGCAGTTTAGCTGCGGGAACCACAGATACGCAGTATTTT	CASSLAAGTTDTQYF
many	TRBJ2-1	TRBV5-6	-	TGTGCCAGCAGCTCTCTGACTAGCAGGGGGAGCTCCTACAATGAGCAGTTCTTC	CASSSLTSRGSSYNEQFF
-	TRBJ2-3	TRBV3-1	TRBD1	TGTGCCAGCAGCCAAGTCGGGACAGGGCATGCAGATACGCAGTATTTT	CASSQVGTGHADTQYF
few	TRBJ2-1	TRBV6-2/TRBV6-3	TRBD2	TGTGCCAGCGAGCTAGCGGGGACCTACAATGAGCAGTTCTTC	CASELAGTYNEQFF
-	TRBJ1-6	TRBV25-1	TRBD1	TGTGCCAGCAGCCAACCGGGACAGGGAGATTCACCCCTCCACTTT	CASSQPGQGDSPLHF
few	TRBJ2-3	TRBV10-3	TRBD2	TGTGCCACCGCGGGGGGCGCAGATACGCAGTATTTT	CATAGGADTQYF
-	TRBJ2-7	TRBV7-9	-	TGTGCCAGCAGCTTAGATGGGGGGATGCAGTACTTC	CASSLDGGMQYF
few	TRBJ2-7	TRBV5-5	-	TGTGCCAGCAGCGTATGGGCCGGCGGCAACGAGCAGTACTTC	CASSVWAGGNEQYF
-	TRBJ2-1	TRBV10-3	-	TGTGCCATCAAAGGGACAACAGGCCACAATGAGCAGTTCTTC	CAIKGTTGHNEQFF
few	TRBJ1-2	TRBV4-1	TRBD1	TGCGCCAGCAGCCAAGAGAGAGGGGGCAGGAGTTATGGCTACACCTTC	CASSQERGGRSYGYTF
-	TRBJ2-2	TRBV6-6	-	TGTGCCAGCAGCCGAGCCGGGGGGCAGAGCGGGGAGCTGTTTTTT	CASSRAGGQSGELFF
-	TRBJ2-2	TRBV7-9	-	TGTGCCAGCAGCTTAGGTGAATCAAACACCGGGGAGCTGTTTTTT	CASSLGESNTGELFF
few	TRBJ2-3	TRBV2	-	TGTGCCAGCAGTGAATCAGTGGGCAATACGCAGTATTTT	CASSESVGNTQYF
-	TRBJ1-2	TRBV19	-	TGTGCCAGTAGTAAAGGACAGAACTATGGCTACACCTTC	CASSKGQNYGYTF
-	TRBJ1-2	TRBV6-2/TRBV6-3	-	TGTGCCAGCAGTTACCAGGAGAACTATGGCTACACCTTC	CASSYQENYGYTF
-	TRBJ1-5	TRBV5-1	-	TGCGCCAGCAGCCTGGAGGGGCGCAATCAGCCCCAGCATTTT	CASSLEGRNQPQHF
-	TRBJ1-4	TRBV2	TRBD1	TGTGCCAGCAGAGCCGGGACAGGCCCGGAAAAACTGTTTTTT	CASRAGTGPEKLFF